One and the same sample provided the 32 T cell receptor beta chains below, sequenced in a study of cytomegalovirus exposure and HLA in healthy donors (TCRdb year 2017). Libraries were made using the immunoSEQ multiplex PCR assay. A mixture of 60 forward primers for TCR Vbeta segments and 13 reverse primers for TCR Jbeta segments was used in the multiplex PCR. As stored in TCRdb, this immuneACCESS dataset retains in-frame rearrangements with V and J assigned. A fraction of the clones does not appear; measured against another copy, unresolved V genes explain less than half of the discrepancy, and the remainder lacks a known reason. This sample has about 140,000 clones in its table, and roughly four fifths of those were observed once. The ten biggest clones cover 4.5% to 6% of the sample. Sequenced sample: PBMCs. The receptors were gathered from a woman aged 50 to 60 in good health and CMV-seronegative.

For the CDR3, the DNA is TGTGCCAGCAGCCACCTGGGACAGAACTACGAGCAGTACTTC. Translation gives CASSHLGQNYEQYF. V gene TRBV11-2 combines with J gene TRBJ2-5; 7 positions agree with TRBD1. The end of the DNA aligns better with TRBJ2-7, so the J call may be wrong. CDR3 length: 14 residues. The germline V gene encodes CDR1 SGHAT and CDR2 FQNNGV.

Turning to this clone: This same CDR3 is encoded by further DNA sequences in the sample. The chain uses TRBV4-2 and TRBJ2-6, with D possibly being TRBD1 (5 bases). The CDR3 covers 16 residues. Trimming took 0 bases from V and 4 from J, leaving 10 bases between them. Germline V lookup: CDR1 LGHNA, CDR2 YNFKEQ. The CDR3 DNA follows: TGTGCCAGCAGCCAAGATAGGGGTACCGGGGCCAACGTCCTGACTTTC. As protein: CASSQDRGTGANVLTF.

This chain uses TRBV18 with TRBJ2-7, with 12 bases fitting TRBD1. J was trimmed by 6 bases and V by 6 bases; bases with no gene match: 6. The CDR3 has 14 residues. Per germline, CDR1 KGHSH and CDR2 LQKENI. CDR3 loop: CASSPGTGGSEQYF. The DNA of the CDR3 is TGTGCCAGCTCTCCCGGGACAGGGGGCTCCGAGCAGTACTTC.

CDR3 coding DNA: TGTGCCATACCGGGACAGGGCAACTATGGCTACACCTTC. It yields the protein CAIPGQGNYGYTF. The V gene is TRBV7-9, the J gene TRBJ1-2; 9 positions match TRBD1. Germline CDR1 reads SEHNR; CDR2 reads FQNEAQ (reference sequence). This CDR3 spans 13 amino acids. Trimming removed 10 bases from V and 2 bases from J; junction bases left unmatched: 5.

This clone was detected only once. The rearrangement uses TRBV29-1 and TRBJ2-7, with 10 positions matching TRBD1. Per the germline V gene, CDR1 is SQVTM and CDR2 is ANQGSEA. The CDR3 is 15 residues long. J gave up 7 bases and V 5 bases, and 14 bases lay outside the gene matches. The chain's CDR3 is CSVWDGPGQGREQYF. The DNA of the CDR3 is TGCAGCGTTTGGGATGGTCCGGGACAGGGGAGGGAGCAGTACTTC.

CDR3 in DNA: TGCGCCAGCAGCTTGTTTGACAGCTACAATGAGCAGTTCTTC. Encoded protein: CASSLFDSYNEQFF. The chain links TRBV5-1 to TRBJ2-1, with D perhaps matching TRBD1 (5 bases). Trimming pared 1 base from V and 3 bases from J, leaving 8 bases between. This CDR3 region has 14 residues. In germline, CDR1 is SGHRS, CDR2 YFSETQ.

This clone appeared once. The chain recombines TRBV7-6 with TRBJ2-7; 10 positions agree with TRBD1. The CDR3 has 14 amino acids. The germline gives CDR1 SGHVS, CDR2 FNYEAQ. The V and J ends lost 0 bases and 5 bases, in that order; junction bases with no gene match: 1. The CDR3 sequence: CASSLAGQGHEQYF. The CDR3, as DNA: TGTGCCAGCAGCTTAGCGGGACAGGGGCACGAGCAGTACTTC. Supplemented by reference TRBV7-6 and TRBJ2-7, the full variable domain reads GAGVSQSPRYKVTKRGQDVALRCDPISGHVSLYWYRQALGQGPEFLTYFNYEAQQDKSGLPNDRFSAERPEGSISTLTIQRTEQRDSAMYRCASSLAGQGHEQYFGPGTRLTVT.

V gene TRBV4-3 combines with J gene TRBJ1-1, with 9 nucleotides matching TRBD1. The germline CDR1 and CDR2 sequences are LGHNA and YSLEER. This CDR3 is 19 amino acids long. With V trimmed by 1 base and J by 0 bases, 12 bases remained unmatched. CDR3 sequence: CASSQGQGRTGVMNTEAFF. The CDR3 DNA sequence: TGCGCCAGCAGCCAAGGTCAGGGGCGGACAGGGGTTATGAACACTGAAGCTTTCTTT.

The chain recombines TRBV6-6 with TRBJ2-1; a weak D match, TRBD2 (6 bases). Per germline, CDR1 MNHNY and CDR2 SVGAGI (reference sequence). This CDR3 has 15 residues. The V and J ends lost 6 bases and 0 bases respectively, with 12 bases between them. In DNA, the CDR3 is TGTGCCAGCAGATCGCGGGGTAGCTCCTACAATGAGCAGTTCTTC. It encodes CASRSRGSSYNEQFF.

The V gene is TRBV2, the J gene TRBJ2-7, with D maybe TRBD1 (6 bases). This CDR3 is 14 amino acids long. Germline CDR1 reads SNHLY; CDR2 reads FYNNEI. With 6 bases removed from V and 3 bases from J, the gap between germline ends came to 15 bases. The chain's CDR3 is CASRRGSGGYEQYF. In DNA form, the CDR3 reads TGTGCCAGCAGGAGGGGGTCTGGGGGCTACGAGCAGTACTTC. Based on the CDR3 plus reference TRBV2 and TRBJ2-7, the full variable domain is EPEVTQTPSHQVTQMGQEVILRCVPISNHLYFYWYRQILGQKVEFLVSFYNNEISEKSEIFDDQFSVERPDGSNFTLKIRSTKLEDSAMYFCASRRGSGGYEQYFGPGTRLTVT.

The gene calls are TRBV29-1 and TRBJ2-1; perhaps TRBD2 as D (5 bases). The CDR3 is 12 amino acids. Germline-derived CDR1 and CDR2 are SQVTM and ANQGSEA. V was shortened by 8 bases and J by 4 bases, with 12 bases between the two germline ends. CDR3 bases: TGCAGCCTCTCCCGGGGATACAATGAGCAGTTCTTC. Its translation is CSLSRGYNEQFF.

The chain joins TRBV2 to TRBJ2-7; D gene unclear. With 7 bases removed from V and 2 bases from J, the gap between germline ends came to 6 bases. The CDR3 covers 11 residues. Germline-derived CDR1 and CDR2 are SNHLY and FYNNEI. CDR3 sequence: CASTEAYEQYF. The CDR3 DNA sequence: TGTGCCAGCACAGAAGCCTACGAGCAGTACTTC.

V usage is TRBV7-9 and J usage is TRBJ1-5, with D maybe TRBD1 (5 bases). CDR3 length: 15 amino acids. Deletions cut 5 bases from V and 0 bases from J, with 11 bases between. CDR1 is SEHNR and CDR2 is FQNEAQ in the germline V gene (reference sequence). This chain's CDR3 is CASSPGGYSNQPQHF. The DNA for the CDR3 is TGTGCCAGCAGCCCCGGGGGGTATAGCAATCAGCCCCAGCATTTT.

J is TRBJ1-4 and V is TRBV19, with D uncertain. This CDR3 comprises 14 residues. Trimming removed 7 bases from V and 0 bases from J, with 9 bases in between. Germline V gene sequence: CDR1 LNHDA, CDR2 SQIVND (reference sequence). The CDR3 DNA sequence: TGTGCCAGTAAGGAACGGGCAACTAATGAAAAACTGTTTTTT. This codes for CASKERATNEKLFF.

The sample holds a few counts of this clone. The chain couples TRBV6-1 to TRBJ2-3; 8 positions agree with TRBD1. The CDR3 is made up of 14 amino acids. V was pared by 7 bases and J by 3 bases, with 6 bases of the junction left unmatched. Per the germline V gene, CDR1 is MNHNS and CDR2 is SASEGT. The CDR3 here is CASTEQGATDTQYF. CDR3 nucleotide sequence: TGTGCCAGCACCGAGCAGGGGGCTACAGATACGCAGTATTTT.

This clone was observed a handful of times. Distinct nucleotide sequences in the sample also encode this CDR3. The V and J genes are TRBV5-1 and TRBJ1-6; 10 bases align to TRBD1. V lost 2 bases and J lost 7; bases outside the gene matches: 3. The CDR3 is 15 amino acids. The germline CDR1 and CDR2 sequences are SGHRS and YFSETQ. For the CDR3, the DNA is TGCGCCAGCAGCTTAGGGACAGGGGTGAATTCACCCCTCCACTTT. Protein product: CASSLGTGVNSPLHF.

This clone was found once. The chain couples TRBV2 to TRBJ1-1; D might be TRBD1 (6 bases). The CDR3 length is 17 residues. Per the germline V gene, CDR1 is SNHLY and CDR2 is FYNNEI. Trimming pared 4 bases from V and 0 bases from J, leaving 18 bases between. CDR3 residues: CASSGGRGLSMNTEAFF. CDR3 in DNA: TGTGCCAGCAGTGGTGGGCGGGGGCTTTCTATGAACACTGAAGCTTTCTTT.

Remarks on this clone: In the same sample, other DNA sequences code for this CDR3. This chain connects TRBV4-1 to TRBJ2-3; 9 bases map to TRBD1. The germline gives CDR1 MGHRA, CDR2 YSYEKL. The CDR3 is 17 amino acids. V was pared by 3 bases and J by 0 bases, with 7 bases of the junction left unmatched. CDR3 sequence (DNA): TGCGCCAGCAGCCAGCCCCGGGACAGGGCTAGCACAGATACGCAGTATTTT. Protein sequence: CASSQPRDRASTDTQYF.

The rearrangement uses TRBV6-6 and TRBJ1-6, with D possibly being TRBD1 (6 bases). Trimming removed 8 bases at V and 9 bases at J, with 23 bases between. The CDR3 is made up of 16 amino acids. CDR1 and CDR2 from the germline V gene are MNHNY and SVGAGI (reference sequence). The CDR3 is CASQSRGGEKGSPLHF. CDR3 sequence (DNA): TGTGCCAGCCAATCGAGGGGGGGAGAAAAGGGTTCACCCCTCCACTTT.

The chain is built from TRBV29-1 and TRBJ2-7, with 8 positions matching TRBD1. Germline CDR1 reads SQVTM; CDR2 reads ANQGSEA. The CDR3 contains 12 residues. V was pared by 0 bases and J by 11 bases, with 6 bases of the junction left unmatched. The CDR3 sequence: CSVEDWDRSEYF. The CDR3 DNA sequence: TGCAGCGTTGAAGATTGGGACAGGTCCGAGTACTTC.

This chain connects TRBV7-3 to TRBJ2-1, with D perhaps matching TRBD1 (6 bases). Germline CDR1 is SGHTA and CDR2 is FQGTGA. This CDR3 has 13 amino acids. V lost 3 bases and J 9 bases, leaving 12 bases between the germline ends. This CDR3 is CASSLGARGEQFF. In DNA, the CDR3 is TGTGCCAGCAGCTTGGGGGCCAGGGGTGAGCAGTTCTTC.

This clone has a handful of counts. The rearrangement uses TRBV7-2 and TRBJ1-2; D call uncertain. With 1 base removed from V and 2 bases from J, the gap between germline ends came to 5 bases. This CDR3 has 13 residues. The germline CDR1 and CDR2 sequences are SGHTA and FQGNSA. CDR3 sequence (DNA): TGTGCCAGCAGCTTAGGCAGGAACTATGGCTACACCTTC. Protein: CASSLGRNYGYTF.

The table lists this clone with a count of one. The CDR3 sequence: CASSFQVQEGNEKLFF. CDR3 nucleotides: TGTGCCAGCAGCTTTCAAGTGCAGGAGGGGAATGAAAAACTGTTTTTT. V and J are TRBV5-6 and TRBJ1-4, with D possibly being TRBD1 (5 bases). Trimming left V 2 bases short and J 5 bases short, with 16 bases between. Germline assignment: CDR1 SGHDT and CDR2 YYEEEE. CDR3 size: 16 residues.

V and J are TRBV5-1 and TRBJ1-1; the match to TRBD1 covers 7 bases. Losses at the gene ends were 4 bases for V and 1 base for J; bases not matched to a gene: 10. The CDR3 has 16 amino acids. The V gene's germline CDR1 is SGHRS and CDR2 YFSETQ. The CDR3 DNA reads TGCGCCAGCAGCCTGCCGACAGGGCCTGAGAACACTGAAGCTTTCTTT. Its protein is CASSLPTGPENTEAFF.

This clone has a handful of counts. The gene calls are TRBV5-4 and TRBJ2-7; 7 nucleotides match TRBD1. After removal of 4 bases from V and 2 bases from J, the junction contained 6 bases not matched to a gene. CDR1 and CDR2 from the germline V gene are SGHNT and YYREEE (reference sequence). The CDR3 is 14 residues long. The CDR3 here is CASSQGQETYEQYF. The DNA for the CDR3 is TGTGCCAGCAGCCAAGGACAGGAGACCTACGAGCAGTACTTC.

V and J are TRBV11-2 and TRBJ1-2; 7 positions agree with TRBD1. The V segment lost 5 bases and the J segment 7 bases; nucleotides outside the gene matches: 13. CDR1 and CDR2 from the germline V gene are SGHAT and FQNNGV. The CDR3 runs 15 residues. CDR3 residues: CASSRFDRVGSGYTF. In DNA form, the CDR3 reads TGTGCCAGCAGCCGATTCGACAGGGTGGGGAGTGGCTACACCTTC.

This chain connects TRBV27 to TRBJ1-2, with 8 bases lining up with TRBD1. Per germline, CDR1 MNHEY and CDR2 SMNVEV (reference sequence). The trim removed 6 bases at V and 4 bases at J, leaving 7 bases unmatched. The CDR3 has 14 residues. CDR3 bases: TGTGCCAGCAGCCCCAGGGGGCTCTCCTATGGCTACACCTTC. The encoded protein is CASSPRGLSYGYTF.

CDR3: CASSPGFEGPSSGANVLTF. The CDR3 region has the DNA TGTGCCAGTAGCCCGGGGTTTGAGGGTCCCAGCTCTGGGGCCAACGTCCTGACTTTC. V and J are TRBV19 and TRBJ2-6, with D possibly matching TRBD2 (5 bases). Per germline, CDR1 LNHDA and CDR2 SQIVND (reference sequence). Trimming took 6 bases from V and 0 from J, leaving 21 bases between them. This CDR3 spans 19 amino acids.

This clone appeared a few times. V and J are TRBV9 and TRBJ2-6; no clear D. In germline, CDR1 is SGDLS, CDR2 YYNGEE. This CDR3 has 16 residues. The V end was cut by 5 bases, the J end by 1 base, with 13 bases between. This CDR3 reads CASSKDDTSGANVLTF. The CDR3 coding sequence is TGTGCCAGCAGTAAGGATGACACGTCTGGGGCCAACGTCCTGACTTTC.

This clone was observed a handful of times. This chain joins TRBV4-1 and TRBJ1-4; 7 bases are shared with TRBD1. The CDR3 is 15 amino acids. V lost 1 base, J lost 1 base, and 0 bases stayed unmatched. The V gene's germline CDR1 is MGHRA and CDR2 YSYEKL. CDR3 coding DNA: TGCGCCAGCAGCCAAGGGGACAGAACTAATGAAAAACTGTTTTTT. Encoded protein: CASSQGDRTNEKLFF.

The CDR3 coding sequence is TGTGCCACGATACTAGAAGGACCCAATGACTACGAGCAGTACTTC. This sequence encodes CATILEGPNDYEQYF. The rearrangement uses TRBV7-9 and TRBJ2-7; D is possibly TRBD2 (5 bases). Germline assignment: CDR1 SEHNR and CDR2 FQNEAQ (reference sequence). Trimming took 10 bases from V and 3 from J, leaving 22 bases between them. The CDR3 sequence is 15 residues long.

The table lists this clone with a few counts. V and J are TRBV28 and TRBJ2-7, with D possibly matching TRBD1 (7 bases). This CDR3 is 14 amino acids long. With 5 bases removed from V and 2 bases from J, the gap between germline ends came to 13 bases. Germline V gene lookup returns CDR1 MDHEN and CDR2 SYDVKM. CDR3 sequence (DNA): TGTGCCAGCAGTGGCCTCAGGGGGGCCTACGAGCAGTACTTC. Amino acid sequence: CASSGLRGAYEQYF.